This is a list of T cell receptor beta chains from one sample in a study of blood T cell repertoires in COVID-19. The table came from immunoSEQ multiplex PCR; TCRdb's copy has only in-frame clones and leaves some out. The sample has about 91,000 clones, 85% to 90% seen once. The sample consisted of peripheral blood. These receptors all come from a woman of 80 years or more with active COVID-19. The CDR3 runs from the conserved cysteine through the conserved F or W. The D gene is left open where the match is weak.

v_gene	d_gene	j_gene	CDR3aa
TRBV5-6	TRBD1	TRBJ2-7	CASSLGQGLLEQYF
TRBV30	TRBD1	TRBJ2-2	CAWSTRTGQVFF
TRBV7-2	TRBD1	TRBJ1-5	CASSLGDRGNQPQHF
TRBV6-2/TRBV6-3	NA	TRBJ1-3	CASSWRVLSGNTIYF
TRBV24-1	TRBD1	TRBJ2-7	CATSSAGQGDYEQYF
TRBV11-3	NA	TRBJ2-3	CASSLGRDYTQYF
TRBV5-4	NA	TRBJ2-3	CASNLPGGSTDTQYF
TRBV6-2/TRBV6-3	TRBD2	TRBJ2-1	CASSSGTSSYNEQFF
TRBV27	TRBD1	TRBJ1-5	CASSLDRAQPQHF
TRBV21-1	NA	TRBJ2-3	CASTHREGPDTQYF
TRBV6-2/TRBV6-3	TRBD1	TRBJ2-1	CASSRTGNEQFF